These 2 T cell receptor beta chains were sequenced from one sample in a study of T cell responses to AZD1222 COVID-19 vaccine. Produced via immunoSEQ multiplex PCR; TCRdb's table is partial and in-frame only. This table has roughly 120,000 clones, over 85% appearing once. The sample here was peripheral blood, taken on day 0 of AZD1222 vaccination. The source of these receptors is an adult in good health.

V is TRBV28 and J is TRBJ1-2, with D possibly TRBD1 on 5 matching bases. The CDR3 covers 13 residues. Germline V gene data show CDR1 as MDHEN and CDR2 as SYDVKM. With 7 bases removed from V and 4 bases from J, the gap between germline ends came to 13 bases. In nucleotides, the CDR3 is TGTGCCAGCACCCCCGGGCAGGGCTATGGCTACACCTTC. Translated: CASTPGQGYGYTF.

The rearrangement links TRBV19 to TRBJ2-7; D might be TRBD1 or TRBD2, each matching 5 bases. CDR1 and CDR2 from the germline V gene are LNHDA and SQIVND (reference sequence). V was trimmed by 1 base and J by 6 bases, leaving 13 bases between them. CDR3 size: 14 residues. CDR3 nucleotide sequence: TGTGCCAGTAGTATAGCCTCGGGACCTAGCGAGCAGTACTTC. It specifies CASSIASGPSEQYF.